A single sample gave rise to the 18 T cell receptor beta chains below, sequenced in a study of shared clonotypes between healthy human individuals. The naive CD8 fraction comprised CD45RO-negative cells positively selected for CCR7 and excluded terminally differentiated effector memory CD45RA+ cells. Measured with immunoSEQ multiplex PCR; TCRdb has only the in-frame clones, and not every one. The sample has roughly 590,000 clones, around 95% seen once; the top ten hold 0.11%. The sequencing sample was made of naive CD8+ T cells sorted from blood. These receptors came from a woman aged 30 to 39 in good health.

This sequence joins TRBV7-9 and TRBJ1-1; TRBD1 aligns across 8 bases. V trimming: 5 bases; J trimming: 5 bases; junction bases outside the gene matches: 10. This CDR3 is built from 15 residues. Germline lookup yields CDR1 SEHNR and CDR2 FQNEAQ (reference sequence). The CDR3 sequence is CASSGRQGDRTEAFF. Written as DNA, the CDR3 is TGTGCCAGCAGCGGCCGGCAAGGGGACAGGACTGAAGCTTTCTTT.

The chain joins TRBV6-5 to TRBJ1-1; 7 positions match TRBD1. The CDR3 has 13 residues. The germline V gene has CDR1 MNHEY and CDR2 SVGAGI. V lost 6 bases and J lost 6; bases outside the gene matches: 7. CDR3 nucleotides: TGTGCCAGCAGATCAGACAGGGACCCTGAAGCTTTCTTT. Its protein is CASRSDRDPEAFF.

The V and J genes are TRBV7-8 and TRBJ1-1, with a weak D call TRBD1 (6 bases). Germline CDR1 is SGHVS and CDR2 is FQNEAQ. V lost 6 bases and J lost 4, with 9 bases in between. The CDR3 loop spans 12 amino acids. CDR3 protein: CASSPGVTEAFF. DNA of the CDR3: TGTGCCAGCAGTCCAGGGGTCACTGAAGCTTTCTTT.

This chain uses TRBV9 with TRBJ2-6, with no clear D. The CDR3 spans 14 residues. V was pared by 7 bases and J by 0 bases, with 8 bases between. The germline V gene encodes CDR1 SGDLS and CDR2 YYNGEE. The CDR3 is CASEAFSGANVLTF. DNA of the CDR3: TGTGCCAGCGAGGCGTTCTCTGGGGCCAACGTCCTGACTTTC.

This chain joins TRBV27 and TRBJ1-2, with a tentative D call TRBD1 (6 bases). CDR1 is MNHEY and CDR2 is SMNVEV in the germline V gene (reference sequence). Trimming cost V 2 bases and J 2 bases, with 12 bases left between them. The CDR3 has 15 amino acids. The chain's CDR3 is CASSLTGHPNYGYTF. The DNA for the CDR3 is TGTGCCAGCAGTTTAACGGGACACCCAAACTATGGCTACACCTTC.

Written as DNA, the CDR3 is TGTGCCACCAGCAGAGAGAGACATCTGAGCTCCTACAATGAGCAGTTCTTC. It encodes CATSRERHLSSYNEQFF. This sequence joins TRBV15 and TRBJ2-1, with no clear D. Germline CDR1 reads LNHNV; CDR2 reads YYDKDF (reference sequence). V lost 0 bases and J lost 0, with 12 bases in between. This CDR3 has 17 amino acids.

V is TRBV2 and J is TRBJ2-3; D may be TRBD2 (5 bases). The CDR3 consists of 18 residues. Germline CDR1 reads SNHLY; CDR2 reads FYNNEI. V was trimmed by 6 bases and J by 1 base, leaving 23 bases between them. The CDR3 coding sequence is TGTGCCAGCAGCCTCCTAACTGACTACCCCCTCGGCACAGATACGCAGTATTTT. It is translated as CASSLLTDYPLGTDTQYF.

The genes are TRBV27 and TRBJ2-7, with 8 bases aligning to TRBD1. J lost 0 bases, V lost 4 bases, and 8 bases had no gene match. Germline assignment: CDR1 MNHEY and CDR2 SMNVEV (reference sequence). The CDR3 extends over 16 amino acids. The CDR3 spells CASSSSGGQVSYEQYF. CDR3 coding DNA: TGTGCCAGCAGTTCCTCAGGGGGCCAAGTCTCCTACGAGCAGTACTTC.

The V gene is TRBV5-4, the J gene TRBJ1-2, with 7 bases lining up with TRBD1. Germline lookup yields CDR1 SGHNT and CDR2 YYREEE (reference sequence). The CDR3 totals 18 residues. Trimming cost V 2 bases and J 8 bases; bases outside gene matches: 21. CDR3 in DNA: TGTGCCAGCAGCTTCGGACAGGTCACCCTCCTGGTAGCGGGCGGCTACACCTTC. Translation: CASSFGQVTLLVAGGYTF.

The chain employs TRBV15 and TRBJ2-3, with a tentative D call TRBD2 (6 bases). The CDR3 length is 15 residues. Trimming took off 2 bases at V and 0 bases at J, with 9 bases between the two ends. Germline V gene lookup returns CDR1 LNHNV and CDR2 YYDKDF (reference sequence). CDR3 bases: TGTGCCACCAGCAGACTAGCGCTTAGCACAGATACGCAGTATTTT. The encoded protein is CATSRLALSTDTQYF.

The V and J genes are TRBV6-5 and TRBJ2-1, with D unclear. Deletions cut 5 bases from V and 8 bases from J, with 13 bases between. The germline gives CDR1 MNHEY, CDR2 SVGAGI. The CDR3 is made up of 13 amino acids. This CDR3 is CASSQELSDEQFF. The CDR3 DNA follows: TGTGCCAGCAGTCAGGAGCTCAGCGATGAGCAGTTCTTC.

The V gene is TRBV5-1, the J gene TRBJ2-1; TRBD2 matches 12 bases. Germline V gene sequence: CDR1 SGHRS, CDR2 YFSETQ. CDR3 length: 16 residues. The V segment lost 0 bases and the J segment 6 bases; nucleotides outside the gene matches: 4. CDR3 loop: CASSLGLAGVFNEQFF. Here the CDR3 DNA reads TGCGCCAGCAGCTTGGGACTAGCGGGAGTGTTCAATGAGCAGTTCTTC.

The J gene is TRBJ1-1, the V gene TRBV6-5; the match to TRBD1 covers 10 bases. CDR3 length equals 14 residues. V was clipped by 5 bases and J by 4 bases; unmatched bases: 4. The germline V gene has CDR1 MNHEY and CDR2 SVGAGI. The CDR3 bases are TGTGCCAGCAGTAGACAGGGGGCTGGCACTGAAGCTTTCTTT. It is translated as CASSRQGAGTEAFF.

The chain employs TRBV10-3 and TRBJ2-7; 8 bases fit TRBD2. The J segment lost 2 bases and the V segment lost 3 bases, leaving 6 bases of the junction unmatched. Germline V lookup: CDR1 ENHRY, CDR2 SYGVKD. The CDR3 is 15 amino acids. CDR3 amino acids: CAISEATSATYEQYF. CDR3 sequence (DNA): TGTGCCATCAGTGAAGCGACTAGCGCTACCTACGAGCAGTACTTC.

The V call is TRBV4-2, the J call TRBJ1-1; D ambiguous. The CDR3 spans 14 residues. CDR1 is LGHNA, CDR2 YNFKEQ, per germline. V lost 2 bases to trimming and J lost 4 bases, with 11 bases between them. In DNA, the CDR3 is TGTGCCAGCAGCCAATTCAACAAAGGCACTGAAGCTTTCTTT. This encodes CASSQFNKGTEAFF.

This clone was counted once. The V gene is TRBV2, the J gene TRBJ1-2; no clear D. The length of the CDR3 is 10 residues. The germline gives CDR1 SNHLY, CDR2 FYNNEI. The V gene lost 7 bases and the J gene lost 8 bases, with 8 bases spanning the gap. This chain's CDR3 is CASIGTGYTF. Written as DNA, the CDR3 is TGTGCCAGCATTGGTACGGGCTACACCTTC.

The chain is built from TRBV5-1 and TRBJ2-7; 11 bases agree with TRBD1. The CDR3 loop spans 15 amino acids. Germline trimming cut 4 bases from V and 4 bases from J; bases unmatched to any gene: 7. CDR1 SGHRS and CDR2 YFSETQ come from the germline V gene. CDR3 bases: TGCGCCAGCAGCCCAGGACAGGGGGCAAGGTACGAGCAGTACTTC. Translating it yields CASSPGQGARYEQYF.

This rearrangement joins TRBV7-8 to TRBJ2-7, with 8 bases identical to TRBD2. The CDR3 sequence is 14 residues long. The ends lost 5 bases at V and 0 bases at J; junction bases unmatched: 3. Looked up from germline, CDR1 is SGHVS and CDR2 is FQNEAQ. Written as DNA, the CDR3 is TGTGCCAGCAGCCAAGCGGGGGTCTCCTACGAGCAGTACTTC. Its translation: CASSQAGVSYEQYF.